The entry below describes one T cell receptor (beta chain). Produced via immunoSEQ multiplex PCR; TCRdb's table is partial and in-frame only. Of 100,000 to 110,000 clones in the sample, around 81% were seen once. The data originate from a study of blood T cell repertoires in COVID-19. Germline CDR1 and CDR2: SNHLY and FYNNEI. After removal of 6 bases from V and 3 bases from J, the junction contained 5 bases not matched to a gene. The CDR3 consists of 14 residues. The sample consisted of peripheral blood. The TCR sequence derives from a man aged 45 to 65 with active or convalescent COVID-19. The chain employs TRBV2 and TRBJ1-5; 7 positions match TRBD1. CDR3 sequence: CASSRDSINQPQHF. The CDR3 region has the DNA TGTGCCAGCAGCCGGGACAGTATCAATCAGCCCCAGCATTTT.